This T cell receptor beta chain was observed in a study of blood T cell repertoires in COVID-19. The wider study: Acute and convalescent COVID-19 specimens originated in the United States, Italy and Spain.

Methods used by the authors: Amplification from reference gene primers served as the basis for estimated nucleated cell counts. The assay was immunoSEQ multiplex PCR, and TCRdb's table has in-frame clones only and misses some. D and trimming come from the DNA, and the V and J calls and clone size come from that table. The sample lists about 48,000 clones, roughly four fifths occurring once. Input material: peripheral blood. The origin of this receptor is a man between 35 and 55 years old with acute or convalescent COVID-19.

CDR3 amino acids: CASRQGNEKLFF. The CDR3 DNA reads TGTGCCAGCCGACAGGGAAATGAAAAACTGTTTTTT. The J gene is TRBJ1-4, the V gene TRBV2; 7 nucleotides line up with TRBD1. Germline-derived CDR1 and CDR2 are SNHLY and FYNNEI. V was pared by 8 bases and J by 5 bases, with 2 bases of the junction left unmatched. The CDR3 has 12 amino acids.